The TCR beta chain under discussion was sequenced for a study of T-cell memory formation after mild COVID-19. Study results and limitations: Some clones that responded turned up in pre-infection memory, which suggests that cross-reactive memory joined in.

TCRdb passed the 5' RACE reads through MiXCR, listing each CDR3 protein once. The data contain 200,000 to 250,000 distinct CDR3 sequences, around a tenth of them singletons. This clonotype was observed a few times. The antigen remains undetermined. The junction differs from germline at one of its ends, possibly a read error. The CDR3 is made up of 14 amino acids. Germline V gene lookup returns CDR1 SGHTA and CDR2 FQGNSA. The specimen was PBMCs or a T cell subset sorted from them (not recorded which). This sequence joins TRBV7-2 and TRBJ2-5, with a weak D call TRBD2 (5 bases). The origin of this receptor is a young man who had mild COVID-19 (a few samples of this study predate the infection). Cell type and time point are not known. CDR3 bases: TGTGCCAGCAGCTCCGACGGGATCCAAAAGACCCAGTACTTC. Translation: CASSSDGIQKTQYF.